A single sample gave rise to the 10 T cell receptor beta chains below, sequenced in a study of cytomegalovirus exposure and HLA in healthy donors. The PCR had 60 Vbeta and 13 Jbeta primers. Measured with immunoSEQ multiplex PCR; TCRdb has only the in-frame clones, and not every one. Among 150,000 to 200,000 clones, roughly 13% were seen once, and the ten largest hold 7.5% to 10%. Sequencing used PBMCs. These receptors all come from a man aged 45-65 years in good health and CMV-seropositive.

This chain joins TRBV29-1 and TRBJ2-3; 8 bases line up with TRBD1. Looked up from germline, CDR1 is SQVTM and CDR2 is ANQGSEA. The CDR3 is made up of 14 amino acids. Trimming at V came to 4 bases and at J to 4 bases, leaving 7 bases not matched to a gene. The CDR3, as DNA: TGCAGCGTTGGGACAGGGAATAATGCAGATACGCAGTATTTT. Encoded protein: CSVGTGNNADTQYF.

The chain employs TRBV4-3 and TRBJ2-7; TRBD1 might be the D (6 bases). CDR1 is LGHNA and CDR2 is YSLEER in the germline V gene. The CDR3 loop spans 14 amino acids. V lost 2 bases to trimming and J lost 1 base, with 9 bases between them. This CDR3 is CASSQFGQSYEQYF. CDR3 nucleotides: TGCGCCAGCAGCCAATTCGGACAGTCCTACGAGCAGTACTTC.

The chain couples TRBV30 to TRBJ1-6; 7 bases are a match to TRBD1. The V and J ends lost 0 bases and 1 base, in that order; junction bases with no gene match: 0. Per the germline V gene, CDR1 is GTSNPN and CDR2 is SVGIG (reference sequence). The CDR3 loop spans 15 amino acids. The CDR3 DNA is TGTGCCTGGAGTGTACAGGGGTCCTATAATTCACCCCTCCACTTT. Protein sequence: CAWSVQGSYNSPLHF.

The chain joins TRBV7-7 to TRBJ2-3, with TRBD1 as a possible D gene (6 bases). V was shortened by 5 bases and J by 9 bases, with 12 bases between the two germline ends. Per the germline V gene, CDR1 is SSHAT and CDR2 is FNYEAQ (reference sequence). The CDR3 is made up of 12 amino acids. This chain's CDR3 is CASSTDQGTQYF. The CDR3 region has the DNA TGTGCCAGCAGCACCGATCAGGGGACGCAGTATTTT.

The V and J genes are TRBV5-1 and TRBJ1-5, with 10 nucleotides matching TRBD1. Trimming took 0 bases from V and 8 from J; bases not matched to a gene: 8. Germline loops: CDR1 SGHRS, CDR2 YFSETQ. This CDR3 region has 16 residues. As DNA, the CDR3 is TGCGCCAGCAGCTTGGGGGGGGCCGGGACAGGGGAGCCCCAGCATTTT. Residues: CASSLGGAGTGEPQHF.

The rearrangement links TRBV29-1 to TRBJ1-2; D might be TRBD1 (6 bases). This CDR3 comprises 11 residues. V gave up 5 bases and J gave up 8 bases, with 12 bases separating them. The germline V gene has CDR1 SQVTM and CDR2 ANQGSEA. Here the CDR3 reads CSVFTGYGYTF. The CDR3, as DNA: TGCAGCGTTTTTACAGGGTACGGCTACACCTTC.

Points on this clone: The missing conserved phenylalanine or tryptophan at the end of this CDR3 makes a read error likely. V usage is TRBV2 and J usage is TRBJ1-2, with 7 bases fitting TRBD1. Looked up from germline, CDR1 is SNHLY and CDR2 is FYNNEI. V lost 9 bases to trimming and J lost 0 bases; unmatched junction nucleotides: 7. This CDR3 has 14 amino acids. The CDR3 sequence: CASSGQLTNYGYTV. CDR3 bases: TGTGCCAGTTCGGGACAGCTAACTAACTATGGCTACACCGTC.

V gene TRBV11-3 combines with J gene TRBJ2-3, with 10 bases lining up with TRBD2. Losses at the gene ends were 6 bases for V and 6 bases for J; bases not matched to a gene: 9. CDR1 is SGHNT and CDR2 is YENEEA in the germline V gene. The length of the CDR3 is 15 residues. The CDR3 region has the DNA TGTGCCAGCAGTTTCAGCGGGGGGGCCATGGATACGCAGTATTTT. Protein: CASSFSGGAMDTQYF.

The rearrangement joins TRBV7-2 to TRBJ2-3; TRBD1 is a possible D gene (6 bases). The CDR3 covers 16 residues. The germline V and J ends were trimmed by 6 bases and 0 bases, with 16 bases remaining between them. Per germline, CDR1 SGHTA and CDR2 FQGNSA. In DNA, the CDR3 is TGTGCCAGCAGTATGGACAGAAGTACTAGCACAGATACGCAGTATTTT. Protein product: CASSMDRSTSTDTQYF.

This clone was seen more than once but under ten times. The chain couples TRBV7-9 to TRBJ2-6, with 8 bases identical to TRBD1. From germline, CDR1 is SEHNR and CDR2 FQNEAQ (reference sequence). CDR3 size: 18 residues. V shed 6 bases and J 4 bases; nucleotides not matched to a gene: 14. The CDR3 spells CASSPGDRPGIGANVLTF. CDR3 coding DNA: TGTGCCAGCAGTCCTGGGGACAGGCCGGGGATAGGGGCCAACGTCCTGACTTTC.